These 12 T cell receptor beta chains originate from one sample sequenced in a study of radiotherapy plus CTLA-4 blockade in lung cancer. TCRdb's table, derived via immunoSEQ multiplex PCR, lists solely in-frame clones and lacks some. The repertoire consists of about 120,000 clones, with around 89% occurring once and the leading ten covering roughly 7%. The sample in question was peripheral blood, obtained from a patient treated with radiotherapy plus ipilimumab. These receptors were collected from a human donor with non-small cell lung cancer that progressed on radiotherapy plus ipilimumab.

This clone was observed once. This rearrangement joins TRBV2 to TRBJ1-2; D remains unclear. Trimming shortened V by 2 bases and J by 4 bases, and 11 bases separated the two germline ends. This CDR3 spans 14 amino acids. Germline CDR1 is SNHLY and CDR2 is FYNNEI. CDR3 DNA sequence: TGTGCCAGCAGTGAAACATCGATTTTCTATGGCTACACCTTC. Encoded protein: CASSETSIFYGYTF. The full variable domain, completed using reference TRBV2 and TRBJ1-2, is EPEVTQTPSHQVTQMGQEVILRCVPISNHLYFYWYRQILGQKVEFLVSFYNNEISEKSEIFDDQFSVERPDGSNFTLKIRSTKLEDSAMYFCASSETSIFYGYTFGSGTRLTVV.

This chain links TRBV10-1 with TRBJ2-7; D might be TRBD2 (5 bases). Germline V gene lookup returns CDR1 WNHNN and CDR2 SYGVQD (reference sequence). This CDR3 spans 14 amino acids. V was trimmed by 0 bases and J by 6 bases, leaving 12 bases between them. The CDR3 loop reads CASSESGRRGEQYF. CDR3 nucleotide sequence: TGCGCCAGCAGTGAGTCGGGCCGTCGGGGCGAGCAGTACTTC.

This rearrangement joins TRBV5-1 to TRBJ1-5; 11 bases are a match to TRBD1. CDR1 and CDR2 (germline): SGHRS, YFSETQ. The CDR3 is 15 amino acids. J was trimmed by 5 bases and V by 3 bases; bases with no gene match: 4. DNA for the CDR3: TGCGCCAGCAGCTGGGGGACAGGGGGTGATCAGCCCCAGCATTTT. Protein product: CASSWGTGGDQPQHF.

This sequence joins TRBV5-4 and TRBJ2-2; no definite D call. The germline CDR1 and CDR2 sequences are SGHNT and YYREEE (reference sequence). V was pared by 3 bases and J by 7 bases, with 7 bases between. The CDR3 sequence is 12 residues long. CDR3 sequence reads: CASSSHGGELFF. CDR3 DNA: TGTGCCAGCAGCTCCCACGGCGGGGAGCTGTTTTTT.

The V and J genes are TRBV11-2 and TRBJ2-1; no firm D call. Trimming took 1 base from V and 9 from J, leaving 13 bases between them. The CDR3 has 14 amino acids. CDR1 is SGHAT, CDR2 FQNNGV, per germline. The CDR3 loop is CASSLGPRIGEQFF. In DNA form, the CDR3 reads TGTGCCAGCAGCTTAGGGCCACGCATTGGTGAGCAGTTCTTC.

V is TRBV28 and J is TRBJ2-7; D is uncertain. V gave up 5 bases and J gave up 4 bases, with 18 bases separating them. This CDR3 is 15 amino acids long. Germline V gene data show CDR1 as MDHEN and CDR2 as SYDVKM. CDR3 region: CASSPRQDNWYEQYF. CDR3 bases: TGTGCCAGCAGTCCCCGTCAAGACAATTGGTACGAGCAGTACTTC.

This chain links TRBV29-1 with TRBJ1-2, with TRBD1 matching 11 bases. Germline trimming cut 6 bases from V and 4 bases from J; bases unmatched to any gene: 4. Germline V gene lookup returns CDR1 SQVTM and CDR2 ANQGSEA. The CDR3 spans 13 residues. DNA for the CDR3: TGCAGCGTAGGACAGGGGGCTGGCTATGGCTACACCTTC. Its translation: CSVGQGAGYGYTF.

The rearrangement uses TRBV6-5 and TRBJ2-1; tentative D call: TRBD2 (5 bases). Germline V CDR1 and CDR2: MNHEY, SVGAGI. The CDR3 consists of 13 residues. V was shortened by 4 bases and J by 9 bases, with 13 bases between the two germline ends. The CDR3 coding sequence is TGTGCCAGCAGTTCCACTACTAGTGGTGAGCAGTTCTTC. Translating it yields CASSSTTSGEQFF.

The chain links TRBV15 to TRBJ1-2; TRBD1 is a possible D gene (5 bases). This CDR3 comprises 13 residues. Germline V gene sequence: CDR1 LNHNV, CDR2 YYDKDF (reference sequence). V was trimmed by 1 base and J by 10 bases, leaving 13 bases between them. CDR3: CATSRGRTSVYTF. CDR3 coding DNA: TGTGCCACCAGCAGAGGCCGGACATCTGTCTACACCTTC.

This chain joins TRBV15 and TRBJ2-7; D not certain. CDR3 length: 14 amino acids. V lost 0 bases and J 7 bases, leaving 13 bases between the germline ends. Per the germline V gene, CDR1 is LNHNV and CDR2 is YYDKDF (reference sequence). The CDR3 bases are TGTGCCACCAGCAGAGATCCCCAGTCTGGAGAGCAGTACTTC. Its protein is CATSRDPQSGEQYF. Using reference TRBV15 and TRBJ2-7 for the parts outside the CDR3, the full variable domain is DAMVIQNPRYQVTQFGKPVTLSCSQTLNHNVMYWYQQKSSQAPKLLFHYYDKDFNNEADTPDNFQSRRPNTSFCFLDIRSPGLGDTAMYLCATSRDPQSGEQYFGPGTRLTVT.

This clone has a handful of counts. This chain uses TRBV10-3 with TRBJ2-6; TRBD2 matches at 7 bases. Germline assignment: CDR1 ENHRY and CDR2 SYGVKD. The CDR3 runs to 16 residues. V gave up 4 bases and J gave up 7 bases; unmatched junction bases: 10. As DNA, the CDR3 is TGTGCCATCAGTGCCGTTGACGGGAGGAGTGCCAACGTCCTGACTTTC. It encodes CAISAVDGRSANVLTF.

The genes are TRBV6-1 and TRBJ1-1; D is possibly TRBD1 (6 bases). With 6 bases removed from V and 3 bases from J, the gap between germline ends came to 17 bases. This CDR3 contains 15 residues. The germline V gene has CDR1 MNHNS and CDR2 SASEGT. The CDR3 region has the DNA TGTGCCAGCAGGACCTGGGGGGGGGCAGACACTGAAGCTTTCTTT. Its translation: CASRTWGGADTEAFF.